This entry is about one TCR beta chain. Original processing notes: Amplification from reference gene primers served as the basis for estimated nucleated cell counts. Profiling relied on immunoSEQ multiplex PCR, and the TCRdb table lists in-frame clones only, not all of them. V, J and clone size are those of that table, while D and trimming were read from the DNA. This table holds about 370,000 clones, 80% to 90% found once. V shed 4 bases and J 2 bases; nucleotides not matched to a gene: 5. The CDR3 loop spans 15 amino acids. In germline, CDR1 is SGHVS, CDR2 FQNEAQ. This sample is drawn from a study of blood T cell repertoires in COVID-19. Overall study: There were acute and convalescent COVID-19 samples, and they came from the United States, Italy and Spain.

Sequences were obtained from PBMCs or T cells enriched from blood (not recorded which). The chain is built from TRBV7-8 and TRBJ2-1; TRBD2 matches at 7 bases. The TCR originated in a man younger than 35 who had recovered from COVID-19. The CDR3 bases are TGTGCCAGCAGCTCCCAGACTAGCCCCTACAATGAGCAGTTCTTC. This sequence encodes CASSSQTSPYNEQFF.